The clone carrying this TCR beta chain appeared many times. The target antigen is unknown. The sample originates from a study of Graves' ophthalmopathy and Graves' hyperthyroidism. Study-wide results and caveats: From stable hyperthyroidism, ophthalmopathy was separated by a 13-signature model with just over 85% sensitivity and under 84% specificity. For predicting ophthalmopathy progression, the model had roughly 64% sensitivity and roughly 76% specificity.

RNA transcripts provided the template for amplifying TCR beta CDR3 regions. A first-round RT-PCR used HTBI primers, followed by a second-round multiplex PCR. TCRdb used MiXCR to reprocess the multiplex PCR reads, holding one entry per CDR3 protein. In the table there are about 480,000 distinct CDR3 sequences, roughly an eighth of which are singletons. Presentation of ophthalmopathy in the donors involved moderate-to-severe activity, CAS ≥3, NOSPECS ≥4 and a duration under 3 months. Exclusion applied to patients with other autoimmune diseases, uncontrolled infections, pregnancy or lactation. Input material: blood. The TCR comes from a woman aged 30 to 39 with Graves' ophthalmopathy.

The CDR3 sequence is CSASRQFGGSEAFF. The CDR3 DNA is TGCAGTGCTAGCCGCCAGTTTGGGGGGAGTGAAGCTTTCTTT. The chain combines TRBV20-1 with TRBJ1-1; TRBD1 might be the D (5 bases). V lost 3 bases and J lost 7, with 18 bases in between. Germline loops: CDR1 DFQATT, CDR2 SNEGSKA (reference sequence). The CDR3 has 14 amino acids.